The 11 T cell receptor beta chains listed next were all sequenced from one sample in a study of cytomegalovirus exposure and HLA in healthy donors. The PCR ran on 60 Vbeta and 13 Jbeta primers. Repertoires were generated with immunoSEQ multiplex PCR, while TCRdb's copy carries only in-frame clones and drops some. This table has 200,000 to 250,000 clones, approximately 84% appearing once. The specimen sequenced was PBMCs. These receptors came from a woman aged 40 to 49 in good health and CMV-seronegative.

This clone came up a few times. This chain joins TRBV30 and TRBJ1-3; D call uncertain. CDR1 and CDR2 (germline): GTSNPN, SVGIG (reference sequence). With 2 bases removed from V and 1 base from J, the gap between germline ends came to 6 bases. The CDR3 has 13 amino acids. In nucleotides, the CDR3 is TGTGCCTGGAGTCGCCGGTCTGGAAACACCATATATTTT. Translation gives CAWSRRSGNTIYF.

The CDR3 protein is CASRLSTLAGAPDGELFF. The CDR3 DNA sequence: TGTGCCAGCAGACTCTCGACCCTAGCGGGGGCCCCGGACGGGGAGCTGTTTTTT. V and J are TRBV5-5 and TRBJ2-2, with TRBD2 identical over 10 bases. V trimming: 5 bases; J trimming: 7 bases; junction bases outside the gene matches: 17. Germline CDR1 SGHKS, CDR2 YYEKEE (reference sequence). The CDR3 totals 18 residues.

In DNA, the CDR3 is TGTGCCTGGGGCCTGGATTCACCCCTCCACTTT. It translates to CAWGLDSPLHF. The chain uses TRBV30 and TRBJ1-6; D remains ambiguous. CDR3 size: 11 residues. CDR1 and CDR2 (germline): GTSNPN, SVGIG (reference sequence). V gave up 5 bases and J gave up 8 bases, with 7 bases separating them.

This rearrangement joins TRBV6-1 to TRBJ1-3; weak D call: TRBD1 (6 bases). CDR1 is MNHNS, CDR2 SASEGT, per germline. Trimming cost V 9 bases and J 1 base, with 13 bases left between them. CDR3 size: 14 residues. CDR3 DNA: TGTGCCAGTGGGGAGACAGGTTCTGGAAACACCATATATTTT. This codes for CASGETGSGNTIYF.

The chain joins TRBV5-4 to TRBJ1-2, with D possibly TRBD1 on 5 matching bases. Per the germline V gene, CDR1 is SGHNT and CDR2 is YYREEE (reference sequence). Trimming pared 1 base from V and 4 bases from J, leaving 8 bases between. This CDR3 contains 13 residues. The CDR3 reads CASSLQGSYGYTF. Here the CDR3 DNA reads TGTGCCAGCAGCTTGCAGGGTAGCTATGGCTACACCTTC.

The chain has TRBV7-9 and TRBJ1-6; the D is unclear. The CDR3 sequence is 17 residues long. Germline CDR1 is SEHNR and CDR2 is FQNEAQ (reference sequence). Trimming shortened V by 5 bases and J by 0 bases, and 14 bases separated the two germline ends. The CDR3 DNA sequence: TGTGCCAGCAGCCCACTGACACCGAGCTCCTATAATTCACCCCTCCACTTT. It yields the protein CASSPLTPSSYNSPLHF.

The chain recombines TRBV5-4 with TRBJ1-2; D gene uncertain. The CDR3 length is 13 residues. Germline CDR1 reads SGHNT; CDR2 reads YYREEE (reference sequence). V lost 0 bases and J lost 6, with 9 bases in between. The CDR3 is CASSLDLLDGYTF. CDR3 nucleotides: TGTGCCAGCAGCTTGGACCTGTTAGATGGCTACACCTTC.

Regarding this clone: Relative to the germline gene, one junction end is altered; a read error may explain this. The chain is built from TRBV7-9 and TRBJ2-7, with 8 nucleotides matching TRBD1. Looked up from germline, CDR1 is SEHNR and CDR2 is FQNEAQ (reference sequence). The CDR3 length is 17 residues. The CDR3: CSSSPTRTDRGSYEQYF. The CDR3 DNA reads as TGTTCCAGCAGCCCTACGCGCACAGACAGGGGTTCGTACGAGCAGTACTTC.

The J gene is TRBJ1-5, the V gene TRBV7-6, with D possibly TRBD1 on 6 matching bases. Trimming pared 4 bases from V and 1 base from J, leaving 14 bases between. Germline V gene lookup returns CDR1 SGHVS and CDR2 FNYEAQ. This CDR3 has 16 residues. In DNA form, the CDR3 reads TGTGCCAGCAGCTCCCAACAGGGCGGGAGCAATCAGCCCCAGCATTTT. It encodes CASSSQQGGSNQPQHF.

This clone was detected only once. The V and J genes are TRBV5-1 and TRBJ2-5; D is uncertain. Germline V lookup: CDR1 SGHRS, CDR2 YFSETQ. V lost 4 bases to trimming and J lost 1 base, with 11 bases between them. CDR3 length equals 14 residues. CDR3 nucleotide sequence: TGCGCCAGCAGCCCCCCGACAATCCAAGAGACCCAGTACTTC. Translated, it gives CASSPPTIQETQYF.

The rearrangement uses TRBV29-1 and TRBJ1-1; 10 bases are a match to TRBD1. The ends lost 4 bases at V and 2 bases at J; junction bases unmatched: 7. Germline V lookup: CDR1 SQVTM, CDR2 ANQGSEA. The CDR3 spans 15 residues. The CDR3 sequence: CSVGETGGPNTEAFF. CDR3 coding DNA: TGCAGCGTTGGGGAGACAGGGGGCCCTAACACTGAAGCTTTCTTT.